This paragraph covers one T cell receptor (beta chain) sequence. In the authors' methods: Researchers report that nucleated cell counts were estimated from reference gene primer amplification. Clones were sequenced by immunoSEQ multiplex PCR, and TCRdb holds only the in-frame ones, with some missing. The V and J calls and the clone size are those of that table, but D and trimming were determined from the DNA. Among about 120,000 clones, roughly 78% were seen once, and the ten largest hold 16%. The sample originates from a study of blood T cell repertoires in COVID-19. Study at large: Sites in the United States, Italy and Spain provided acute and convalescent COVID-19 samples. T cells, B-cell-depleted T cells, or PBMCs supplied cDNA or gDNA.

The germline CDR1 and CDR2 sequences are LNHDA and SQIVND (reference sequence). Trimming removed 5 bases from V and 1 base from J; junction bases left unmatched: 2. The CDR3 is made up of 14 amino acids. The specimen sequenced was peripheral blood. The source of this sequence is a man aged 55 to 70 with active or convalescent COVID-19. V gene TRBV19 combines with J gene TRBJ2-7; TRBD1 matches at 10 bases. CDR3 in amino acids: CASSQGQGSYEQYF. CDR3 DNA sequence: TGTGCCAGTAGTCAGGGACAGGGGTCCTACGAGCAGTACTTC. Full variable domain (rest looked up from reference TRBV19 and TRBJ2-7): DGGITQSPKYLFRKEGQNVTLSCEQNLNHDAMYWYRQDPGQGLRLIYYSQIVNDFQKGDIAEGYSVSREKKESFPLTVTSAQKNPTAFYLCASSQGQGSYEQYFGPGTRLTVT.